Presented here are 25 T cell receptor beta chains from one specimen sequenced in a study of spatial heterogeneity in lung cancer. Time point denoted: sample taken at primary tumor resection. Extraction of whole RNA from tumor, nontumor lung or frozen PBMC preceded unsorted sequencing. TCRdb reprocessed the 5' RACE reads with MiXCR, giving one entry per CDR3 protein. The sample shows about 95,000 distinct CDR3 sequences, 7% to 9% of them seen only once. Sample: PBMCs, taken at surgery. The receptors originated from a male donor with early-stage non-small cell lung cancer.

This clonotype was found many times. The chain links TRBV12-3 or TRBV12-4 to TRBJ1-2; 7 bases are a match to TRBD1. Losses at the gene ends were 2 bases for V and 5 bases for J; bases not matched to a gene: 11. This CDR3 comprises 16 residues. CDR3 sequence (DNA): TGTGCCAGCAGTTTACTAAGAAACAGGGGTCTGTATGGCTACACCTTC. Protein product: CASSLLRNRGLYGYTF.

This clonotype was recorded a few times. This chain links TRBV10-3 with TRBJ1-1, with D perhaps TRBD1 (6 bases). The CDR3 extends over 14 amino acids. The germline V gene encodes CDR1 ENHRY and CDR2 SYGVKD. V lost 0 bases to trimming and J lost 1 base, with 6 bases between them. CDR3 in DNA: TGTGCCATCAGTGAGTCGGGACAGAACACTGAAGCTTTCTTT. It is translated as CAISESGQNTEAFF.

The genes are TRBV7-2 and TRBJ2-3; no clear D. V was pared by 2 bases and J by 2 bases, with 5 bases between. Germline lookup yields CDR1 SGHTA and CDR2 FQGNSA. CDR3 length: 13 residues. CDR3 amino acids: CASSLTATDTQYF. In nucleotides, the CDR3 is TGTGCCAGCAGCTTAACCGCCACAGATACGCAGTATTTT.

This clonotype was picked up a small number of times. V and J are TRBV20-1 and TRBJ2-4, with 10 bases that match TRBD2. The CDR3 loop spans 16 amino acids. Germline V CDR1 and CDR2: DFQATT, SNEGSKA (reference sequence). The trim removed 6 bases at V and 0 bases at J, leaving 8 bases unmatched. The CDR3 region is CSAPPLAGLAKNIQYF. DNA for the CDR3: TGCAGTGCCCCCCCACTAGCGGGACTAGCCAAAAACATTCAGTACTTC.

This clonotype was recorded many times. The rearrangement uses TRBV6-2 or TRBV6-3 and TRBJ2-2; D possibly corresponds to TRBD2 (6 bases). Germline CDR1 is MNHEY and CDR2 is SVGEGT. Trimming stripped 6 bases from V and 4 bases from J, with 12 bases between. The CDR3 totals 14 residues. In DNA form, the CDR3 reads TGTGCCAGCAGCAGAAGGGGAGGCACCGGGGAGCTGTTTTTT. It translates to CASSRRGGTGELFF.

This clonotype was seen at least ten times. This chain joins TRBV30 and TRBJ1-3; TRBD1 is a possible D gene (5 bases). This CDR3 comprises 14 residues. Germline values: CDR1 GTSNPN, CDR2 SVGIG (reference sequence). The V end was cut by 2 bases, the J end by 4 bases, with 12 bases between. The CDR3 DNA follows: TGTGCCTGGAGTTCAAAGGGGTCCGGAAACACCATATATTTT. Its translation: CAWSSKGSGNTIYF.

This clonotype was counted a few times. The V and J genes are TRBV11-2 and TRBJ2-5; D perhaps matches TRBD1 (6 bases). Between the trimmed V and J ends, which lost 5 bases and 5 bases, there was a span of 18 bases. The germline gives CDR1 SGHAT, CDR2 FQNNGV. The CDR3 runs 15 residues. The CDR3 here is CASSPGQLAHETQYF. In DNA form, the CDR3 reads TGTGCCAGCAGCCCTGGACAGTTAGCGCACGAGACCCAGTACTTC. Looking up the rest from reference TRBV11-2 and TRBJ2-5 gives the full variable domain: EAGVAQSPRYKIIEKRQSVAFWCNPISGHATLYWYQQILGQGPKLLIQFQNNGVVDDSQLPKDRFSAERLKGVDSTLKIQPAKLEDSAVYLCASSPGQLAHETQYFGPGTRLLVL.

This clonotype has at least ten counts. The V gene is TRBV29-1, the J gene TRBJ1-2, with TRBD1 as a possible D gene (6 bases). Germline loops: CDR1 SQVTM, CDR2 ANQGSEA. The CDR3 length is 11 residues. Trimming shortened V by 4 bases and J by 7 bases, and 10 bases separated the two germline ends. This CDR3 reads CSVGRGLGYTF. The CDR3 coding sequence is TGCAGCGTTGGACGGGGGCTTGGCTACACCTTC.

This clonotype was detected only a few times. The CDR3 protein is CASSPLSHYNEQFF. The CDR3, as DNA: TGTGCCAGCTCACCCCTTTCCCATTATAATGAGCAGTTCTTC. This rearrangement joins TRBV18 to TRBJ2-1; D is ambiguous. The CDR3 runs to 14 residues. Germline CDR1 reads KGHSH; CDR2 reads LQKENI. V was cut by 3 bases and J by 7 bases, with 13 bases left in between.

The table lists this clonotype with a few counts. The chain joins TRBV10-3 to TRBJ2-7; TRBD1 is a possible D gene (6 bases). The CDR3 is 13 residues long. From germline, CDR1 is ENHRY and CDR2 SYGVKD. The V and J ends lost 9 bases and 3 bases respectively, with 15 bases between them. The CDR3 spells CAIQPRDNYEQYF. In DNA, the CDR3 is TGTGCCATTCAACCCCGGGACAACTACGAGCAGTACTTC.

This clonotype was detected many times. The gene calls are TRBV5-1 and TRBJ2-7, with TRBD2 as a possible D gene (5 bases). The CDR3 runs 14 residues. Germline V gives CDR1 SGHRS, CDR2 YFSETQ. With 0 bases removed from V and 6 bases from J, the gap between germline ends came to 13 bases. The CDR3 DNA reads TGCGCCAGCAGCTTGGAACAGTCCCGGGGCGAGCAGTACTTC. Translation gives CASSLEQSRGEQYF. Based on the CDR3 plus reference TRBV5-1 and TRBJ2-7, the full variable domain is KAGVTQTPRYLIKTRGQQVTLSCSPISGHRSVSWYQQTPGQGLQFLFEYFSETQRNKGNFPGRFSGRQFSNSRSEMNVSTLELGDSALYLCASSLEQSRGEQYFGPGTRLTVT.

In this sample, this clonotype turned up many times. The CDR3 loop reads CASSQTGTDGRPQHF. The CDR3 DNA reads as TGTGCCAGCAGTCAAACCGGGACGGACGGCCGGCCCCAGCATTTT. The V gene is TRBV12-3 or TRBV12-4, the J gene TRBJ1-5; D perhaps matches TRBD1 (5 bases). V lost 5 bases to trimming and J lost 9 bases, with 20 bases between them. This CDR3 has 15 amino acids.

This clonotype was seen ten or more times. The rearrangement uses TRBV2 and TRBJ2-3; TRBD1 matches at 9 bases. The CDR3 contains 14 residues. Germline CDR1 and CDR2: SNHLY and FYNNEI. Trimming removed 6 bases from V and 1 base from J; junction bases left unmatched: 2. The CDR3: CASRRDRGTDTQYF. The CDR3 DNA sequence: TGTGCCAGCAGGAGGGACAGGGGCACAGATACGCAGTATTTT.

This clonotype was seen a handful of times. The chain joins TRBV29-1 to TRBJ1-1; D remains ambiguous. Germline loops: CDR1 SQVTM, CDR2 ANQGSEA. The V end was cut by 3 bases, the J end by 2 bases, with 10 bases between. The CDR3 runs to 13 residues. The CDR3 here is CSVESSINTEAFF. CDR3 coding DNA: TGCAGCGTTGAGTCCTCAATTAACACTGAAGCTTTCTTT.

The J gene is TRBJ2-7, the V gene TRBV15; D unclear. Germline lookup yields CDR1 LNHNV and CDR2 YYDKDF (reference sequence). This CDR3 has 13 residues. Trimming stripped 0 bases from V and 0 bases from J, with 3 bases between. CDR3 sequence (DNA): TGTGCCACCAGCAGAGATGTCTCCTACGAGCAGTACTTC. As protein: CATSRDVSYEQYF.

There are many counts of this clonotype. The chain links TRBV12-3 or TRBV12-4 to TRBJ2-4; 11 bases match TRBD2. The ends lost 6 bases at V and 1 base at J; junction bases unmatched: 2. This CDR3 has 15 residues. CDR3 sequence (DNA): TGTGCCAGCAGCCGACTAGCGGGGGCCAAAAACATTCAGTACTTC. It yields the protein CASSRLAGAKNIQYF.

This clonotype has only a few counts. This chain joins TRBV29-1 and TRBJ2-1, with TRBD1 identical over 9 bases. Germline values: CDR1 SQVTM, CDR2 ANQGSEA. The CDR3 contains 12 residues. Trimming took 6 bases from V and 8 from J; bases not matched to a gene: 5. For the CDR3, the DNA is TGCAGCGTGGGGGGACAGGGCGATGAGCAGTTCTTC. Protein sequence: CSVGGQGDEQFF.

This clonotype was counted many times. The DNA of the CDR3 is TGCAGCGTTGAAAGGACTCGCCCCCAAGAGACCCAGTACTTC. Translation gives CSVERTRPQETQYF. The J gene is TRBJ2-5, the V gene TRBV29-1; D perhaps matches TRBD2 (5 bases). V gave up 2 bases and J gave up 1 base, with 11 bases separating them. This CDR3 region has 14 residues. Germline V gene sequence: CDR1 SQVTM, CDR2 ANQGSEA.

This clonotype was found a few times. The chain links TRBV7-9 to TRBJ2-3, with D perhaps assigned TRBD1 or TRBD2 (5 bases each). The germline V and J ends were trimmed by 5 bases and 0 bases, with 15 bases remaining between them. CDR1 is SEHNR, CDR2 FQNEAQ, per germline (reference sequence). This CDR3 is built from 16 residues. DNA for the CDR3: TGTGCCAGCAGCCAATTCCCGGGACGAAGCACAGATACGCAGTATTTT. Translating gives CASSQFPGRSTDTQYF. The variable domain in full, with the rest retrieved from reference TRBV7-9 and TRBJ2-3, is DTGVSQNPRHKITKRGQNVTFRCDPISEHNRLYWYRQTLGQGPEFLTYFQNEAQLEKSRLLSDRFSAERPKGSFSTLEIQRTEQGDSAMYLCASSQFPGRSTDTQYFGPGTRLTVL.

This clonotype was observed many times. The chain carries TRBV28 and TRBJ2-6, with no clear D. The CDR3 totals 13 residues. V was clipped by 8 bases and J by 2 bases, with 7 bases between them. CDR1 and CDR2 (germline): MDHEN, SYDVKM. Written as DNA, the CDR3 is TGTGCCAGCCAAGGACCTGGGGCCAACGTCCTGACTTTC. Its translation is CASQGPGANVLTF.

This chain joins TRBV20-1 and TRBJ2-2; D ambiguous. The length of the CDR3 is 12 residues. CDR1 DFQATT and CDR2 SNEGSKA come from the germline V gene (reference sequence). V shed 5 bases and J shed 6 bases, with 10 bases lying between them. CDR3 bases: TGCAGTGCTTCCCCGACGGCCGGGGAGCTGTTTTTT. This sequence encodes CSASPTAGELFF.

This sequence joins TRBV6-6 and TRBJ2-2, with D maybe TRBD1 (6 bases). Trimming pared 2 bases from V and 1 base from J, leaving 8 bases between. Germline V gene lookup returns CDR1 MNHNY and CDR2 SVGAGI (reference sequence). The length of the CDR3 is 15 residues. The CDR3: CASSYVQGNTGELFF. The CDR3 coding sequence is TGTGCCAGCAGTTACGTACAGGGGAACACCGGGGAGCTGTTTTTT.

This clonotype has only a few counts. The V gene is TRBV21-1, the J gene TRBJ1-1. TRBV21-1 is marked as a pseudogene. The length of the CDR3 is 18 residues. In DNA form, the CDR3 reads TGTGCCAGCAGCAATTCGAGGGCTCTGCGGTCCTGGTGCACTGAAGCTTTCTTT. Translating it yields CASSNSRALRSWCTEAFF.

This clonotype was detected only a few times. This chain links TRBV10-3 with TRBJ1-4, with D unresolved. This CDR3 region has 15 residues. Germline assignment: CDR1 ENHRY and CDR2 SYGVKD. Between the trimmed V and J ends, which lost 0 bases and 5 bases, there was a span of 10 bases. CDR3 in DNA: TGTGCCATCAGTGAGTCGAAGGCGCAGAATGAAAAACTGTTTTTT. Its translation: CAISESKAQNEKLFF.

This clonotype was seen at least ten times. The genes are TRBV29-1 and TRBJ2-3; possibly TRBD1 or TRBD2 for D (6 bases each). V lost 6 bases and J 5 bases, leaving 18 bases between the germline ends. This CDR3 contains 14 residues. Germline V lookup: CDR1 SQVTM, CDR2 ANQGSEA. CDR3 sequence reads: CSVLPGARGDTQYF. The CDR3 region has the DNA TGCAGCGTCTTACCGGGGGCGCGGGGAGATACGCAGTATTTT.